These T cell receptor beta chains were read from a single sample in a study of blood T cells in healthy people across ages. Using its own MiXCR run on the 5' RACE reads, TCRdb lists one record per CDR3 protein. The data contain 550,000 to 600,000 distinct CDR3 sequences, 25% to 30% of them seen just once; the ten biggest clones take up about 18%. The sample taken for sequencing was blood. Source of these receptors: a woman between 65 and 79 years old in good health. Each CDR3 is given with its conserved first and last residue. D genes are given only for firm matches. A row's size may be missing; if present it is once, few, many or a size class.

j_gene	d_gene	abundance	v_gene	len	CDR3nt	CDR3aa
TRBJ2-4	TRBD2	few	TRBV20-1	13	TGCAGTGCTAGTCCGAGCGGGGGGACCATTCAGTACTTC	CSASPSGGTIQYF
TRBJ1-4	NA	NA	TRBV20-1	15	TGCAGTGCGACATTAGACCGGGGGGAGCGAGAAAAACTGTTTTTT	CSATLDRGEREKLFF
TRBJ1-1	NA	NA	TRBV18	12	TGTGCCACCTGGGCTAGGAACACTGAAGCTTTCTTT	CATWARNTEAFF
TRBJ2-4	NA	NA	TRBV2	12	TGTGCCAGCATTGGCTTCAAAAACATTCAGTACTTC	CASIGFKNIQYF
TRBJ2-1	TRBD2	few	TRBV5-1	16	TGCGCCAGCAGCTTGTTGCCTAGCGGGGGTTACAATGAGCAGTTCTTC	CASSLLPSGGYNEQFF
TRBJ2-5	NA	NA	TRBV5-1	13	TGCGCCAGCAGCTTGATGGGGGCTTGGGGCCAGTACTTC	CASSLMGAWGQYF
TRBJ1-2	NA	NA	TRBV15	15	TGTGCCACCAGCAGAGTCGGGGCAGGGAGCTATGGCTACACCTTC	CATSRVGAGSYGYTF
TRBJ2-1	TRBD1	NA	TRBV5-1	16	TGCGCCAGCAGCTCTAGGACAGGGGCTGGAAACAATGAGCAGTTCTTC	CASSSRTGAGNNEQFF
TRBJ1-1	NA	few	TRBV19	13	TGTGCCAGTAGTATAGTGGGACACACTGAAGCTTTCTTT	CASSIVGHTEAFF
TRBJ2-7	TRBD1	NA	TRBV7-9	15	TGTGCCAGCAGCGTTACAGGGGGCCCTACCTACGAGCAGTACTTC	CASSVTGGPTYEQYF
TRBJ2-1	TRBD1	few	TRBV6-2/TRBV6-3	13	TGTGCCAGCAGTTCCACCGACAGGGTTTATCAGTTCTTC	CASSSTDRVYQFF
TRBJ1-1	NA	few	TRBV7-6	13	TGTGCCAGCAGCTTAGATGAGAACACTGAAGCTTTCTTT	CASSLDENTEAFF
TRBJ2-5	NA	many	TRBV2	13	TGTGCCAGCCGTCGTGCCGTCCAAGAGACCCAGTACTTC	CASRRAVQETQYF
TRBJ1-1	NA	NA	TRBV4-3	14	TGCGCCAGCAGCCAAGATCGGGTAAACACTGAAGCTTTCTTT	CASSQDRVNTEAFF
TRBJ2-5	TRBD2	few	TRBV6-2/TRBV6-3	14	TGTGCCAGCAGTCCCGGACTAGCGGGGGGCTCCCAGTACTTC	CASSPGLAGGSQYF
TRBJ2-7	NA	NA	TRBV5-1	13	TGCGCCAGCAGCCTCATAGGTCTCTACGAGCAGTACTTC	CASSLIGLYEQYF
TRBJ2-3	TRBD2	few	TRBV20-1	15	TGCAGTCTTGAGGCCTGGGGACTAGCAGCAGATACGCAGTATTTT	CSLEAWGLAADTQYF
TRBJ2-1	NA	few	TRBV10-3	15	TGTGCCATCAGCTTGACTCTGGACCCTACAAGGGAGCAGTTCTTC	CAISLTLDPTREQFF
TRBJ1-6	NA	few	TRBV5-6	15	TGTGCCAGCAGCTTGGCCCGGAGGTCTAATTCACCCCTCCACTTT	CASSLARRSNSPLHF
TRBJ2-5	NA	NA	TRBV20-1	11	TGCAGTTCCAGCCATGGGGAGACCCAGTACTTC	CSSSHGETQYF
TRBJ1-1	TRBD1	NA	TRBV27	14	TGTGCCAGCAGTACACTGAACAGGGGGCGCGAGGCTTTCTTT	CASSTLNRGREAFF
TRBJ2-1	TRBD1	once	TRBV6-5	15	TGTGCCAGCAGTTACGACAGGGGGCGGGTCAATGAGCAGTTCTTC	CASSYDRGRVNEQFF
TRBJ2-7	TRBD1	NA	TRBV3-1	14	TGTGCCAGCAGCCGAGGACAGGGACCACACGAGCAGTACTTC	CASSRGQGPHEQYF
TRBJ2-5	NA	many	TRBV20-1	16	TGCAGCTTGGGAGGGGGTCGCACCACCGTCCAAGAGACCCAGTACTTC	CSLGGGRTTVQETQYF
TRBJ1-2	NA	NA	TRBV7-2	11	TGTGCCAGCAGCTTTGGGGAGACTAGCCTCTTC	CASSFGETSLF
TRBJ1-3	TRBD1	NA	TRBV12-3/TRBV12-4	14	TGTGCCAGCAGTTACAGGGGAGGTTCGAGCACCATATATTTT	CASSYRGGSSTIYF
TRBJ2-1	TRBD2	NA	TRBV5-7	17	TGTGCCAGCAGCTTAGAGCGGGCGGGGGGTTCCTACAATGAGCAGTTCTTC	CASSLERAGGSYNEQFF
TRBJ1-2	NA	few	TRBV6-5	14	TGTGCCAGCAGTACGAAGAGACAGGTCTATGGCTACACCTTC	CASSTKRQVYGYTF
TRBJ1-2	NA	few	TRBV11-2	15	TGTGCCAGCAAAGGGATAAGTACAGAATTGTATGGCTACACCTTC	CASKGISTELYGYTF
TRBJ2-5	NA	few	TRBV19	15	TGTGCCAGTAGTATAGGGGATCCGGGTTGGGAGACCCAGTACTTC	CASSIGDPGWETQYF
TRBJ1-5	NA	NA	TRBV19	13	TGTGCCAGTAGTATAGAGACGAATCAGCCCCAGCATTTT	CASSIETNQPQHF
TRBJ1-1	TRBD1	NA	TRBV4-3	12	TGCGCCAGCAGCCAGGGACAGACGGCAGCTTTCTTT	CASSQGQTAAFF
TRBJ2-7	NA	few	TRBV7-9	15	TGTGCCAGCAGCTTTGGGCCTTCCGGGGAGGACGAGCAGTACTTC	CASSFGPSGEDEQYF
TRBJ2-6	NA	few	TRBV18	16	TGTGCCAGCTCACCACCGTCCAGCTCTGGGGCCAACGTCCTGACTTTC	CASSPPSSSGANVLTF
TRBJ1-1	NA	NA	TRBV12-3/TRBV12-4	14	TGTGCCAGCAGCAGGGCGGGGGGGAACACTGAAGCTTTCTTT	CASSRAGGNTEAFF
TRBJ1-3	NA	NA	TRBV3-1	14	TGTGCCAGCAGCCAAGCATCAACTGGAAACACCATATATTTT	CASSQASTGNTIYF
TRBJ1-6	NA	few	TRBV20-1	15	TGCAGTGCTACCTCGGGGCTCCTCAATAATTCACCCCTCCACTTT	CSATSGLLNNSPLHF
TRBJ2-1	NA	NA	TRBV7-2	15	TGTGCCAGCAGCTTCTGGCGAGGGGCAGACAATGAGCAGTTCTTC	CASSFWRGADNEQFF
TRBJ1-1	NA	NA	TRBV5-1	15	TGCGCCAGCAGCTCGGCGGGCCCCAGGGACACTGAAGCTTTCTTT	CASSSAGPRDTEAFF
TRBJ1-4	NA	NA	TRBV4-1	18	TGCGCCAGCAGCCAAGGTGACACAGTTCTGGGTGGAGGGGAAAAACTGTTTTTT	CASSQGDTVLGGGEKLFF
TRBJ2-7	TRBD1	few	TRBV7-2	15	TGTGCCAGCAGCCCGAAGACAGGGGGTTTGTACGAGCAGTACTTC	CASSPKTGGLYEQYF
TRBJ1-6	NA	few	TRBV2	15	TGTGCCAGTACCGGGTCAGGCACGAAAAATTCACCCCTCCACTTT	CASTGSGTKNSPLHF
TRBJ2-3	NA	NA	TRBV21-1	15	TGTGCCAGCCGGAAGACTCTCCAGGTAGCAGATACGCAGTATTTT	CASRKTLQVADTQYF
TRBJ1-1	NA	NA	TRBV6-5	15	TGTGCCAGCAGTTACTCCCGGACGGGCAACACTGAAGCTTTCTTT	CASSYSRTGNTEAFF
TRBJ1-4	NA	NA	TRBV6-6	15	TGTGCCAGCAGCCCGAGGACGGCCCAAGCGGAAAAACTGTTTTTT	CASSPRTAQAEKLFF
TRBJ2-4	TRBD1	few	TRBV2	13	TGTGCCAGCGTGGGACAGGGGCAAAACATTCAGTACTTC	CASVGQGQNIQYF
TRBJ1-1	NA	NA	TRBV6-2/TRBV6-3	11	TGTGCCAGCAGTTACGGCAGTGAAGCTTTCTTT	CASSYGSEAFF
TRBJ1-4	NA	NA	TRBV15	11	TGTGCCACCAGTAGAGATGCAGGACTGTTTTTT	CATSRDAGLFF
TRBJ2-3	NA	NA	TRBV20-1	12	TGCAGTGCTAGAGAGGTTGAGGTAGATCGGTATTTT	CSAREVEVDRYF
TRBJ2-3	NA	NA	TRBV4-3	17	TGCGCCAGCAGCCAAGATTACGTCGCTAGCGGCACAGATACGCAGTATTTT	CASSQDYVASGTDTQYF
TRBJ2-5	TRBD2	NA	TRBV20-1	19	TGCAGTGCTAGAGATCATAATCGGGGGGGCCGGTGGGGCCAAGAGACCCAGTACTTC	CSARDHNRGGRWGQETQYF
TRBJ1-1	TRBD1	few	TRBV11-1	13	TGTGCCAGCAGCTCCGGGACAGGCGGGGGAGCTTTCTTT	CASSSGTGGGAFF
TRBJ2-7	NA	NA	TRBV7-3	14	TGTGCCAGCAGCCAAAGAGGGGGGAACTACGAGCAGTACTTC	CASSQRGGNYEQYF